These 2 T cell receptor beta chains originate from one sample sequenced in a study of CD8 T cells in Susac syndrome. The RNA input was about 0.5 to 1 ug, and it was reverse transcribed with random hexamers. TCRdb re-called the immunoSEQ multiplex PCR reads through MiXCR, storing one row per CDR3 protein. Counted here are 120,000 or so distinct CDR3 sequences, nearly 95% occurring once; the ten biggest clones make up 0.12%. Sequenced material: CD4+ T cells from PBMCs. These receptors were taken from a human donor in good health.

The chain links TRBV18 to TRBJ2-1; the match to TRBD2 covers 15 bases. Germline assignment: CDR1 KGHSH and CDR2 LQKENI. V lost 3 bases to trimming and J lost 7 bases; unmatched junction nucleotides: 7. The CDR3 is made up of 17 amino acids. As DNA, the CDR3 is TGTGCCAGCTCACCCCCGGGACTAGCGGGAGGAGATAATGAGCAGTTCTTC. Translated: CASSPPGLAGGDNEQFF.

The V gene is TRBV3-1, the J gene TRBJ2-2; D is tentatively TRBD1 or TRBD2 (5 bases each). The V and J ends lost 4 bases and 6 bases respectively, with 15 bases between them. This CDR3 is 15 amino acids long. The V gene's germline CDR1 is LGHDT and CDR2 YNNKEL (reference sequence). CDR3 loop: CASSLTMPRAGELFF. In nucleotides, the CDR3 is TGTGCCAGCAGCCTGACTATGCCCAGGGCCGGGGAGCTGTTTTTT.